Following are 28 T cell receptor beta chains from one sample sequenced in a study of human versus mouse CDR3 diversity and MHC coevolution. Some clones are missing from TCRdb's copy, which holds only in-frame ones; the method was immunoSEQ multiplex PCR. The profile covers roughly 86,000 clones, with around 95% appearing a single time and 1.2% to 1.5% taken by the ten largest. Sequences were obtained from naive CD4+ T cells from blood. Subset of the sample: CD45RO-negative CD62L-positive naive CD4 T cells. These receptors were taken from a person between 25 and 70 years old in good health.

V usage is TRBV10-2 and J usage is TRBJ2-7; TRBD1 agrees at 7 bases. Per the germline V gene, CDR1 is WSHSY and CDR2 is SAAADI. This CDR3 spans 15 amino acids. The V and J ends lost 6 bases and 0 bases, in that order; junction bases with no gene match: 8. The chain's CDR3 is CASSDRVRLSYEQYF. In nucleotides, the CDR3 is TGCGCCAGCAGCGACAGGGTTCGCCTCTCCTACGAGCAGTACTTC.

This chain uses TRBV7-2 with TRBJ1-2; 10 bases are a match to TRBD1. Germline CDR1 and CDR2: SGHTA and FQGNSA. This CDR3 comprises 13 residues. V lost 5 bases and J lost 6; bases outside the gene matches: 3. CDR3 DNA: TGTGCCAGCAGCCGGACAGGGGGGGATGGCTACACCTTC. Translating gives CASSRTGGDGYTF.

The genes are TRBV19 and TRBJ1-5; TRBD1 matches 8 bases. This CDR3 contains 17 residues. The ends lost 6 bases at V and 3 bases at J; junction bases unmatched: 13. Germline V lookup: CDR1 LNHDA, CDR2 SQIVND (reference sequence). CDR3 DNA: TGTGCCAGTAGCCCATCAATTGGACAGGGAACCAATCAGCCCCAGCATTTT. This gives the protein CASSPSIGQGTNQPQHF.

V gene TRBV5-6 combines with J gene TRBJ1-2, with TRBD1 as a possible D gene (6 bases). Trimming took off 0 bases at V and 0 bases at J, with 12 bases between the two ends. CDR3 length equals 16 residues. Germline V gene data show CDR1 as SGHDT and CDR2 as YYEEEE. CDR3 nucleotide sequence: TGTGCCAGCAGCTTGGGCCCGGACAGCTCTAACTATGGCTACACCTTC. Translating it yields CASSLGPDSSNYGYTF.

This CDR3 reads CASSADRVGNTEAFF. Here the CDR3 DNA reads TGCGCCAGCAGCGCGGACAGGGTAGGGAACACTGAAGCTTTCTTT. The rearrangement joins TRBV4-3 to TRBJ1-1; 8 bases agree with TRBD1. CDR3 length: 15 residues. CDR1 and CDR2 (germline): LGHNA, YSLEER. V shed 5 bases and J 1 base; nucleotides not matched to a gene: 6.

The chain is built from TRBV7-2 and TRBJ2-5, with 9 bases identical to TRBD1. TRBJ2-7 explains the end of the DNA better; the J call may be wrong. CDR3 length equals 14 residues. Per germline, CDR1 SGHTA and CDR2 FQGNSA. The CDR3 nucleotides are TGTGCCAGCAGCAGGGACAGGGACTCCTACGAGCAGTACTTC. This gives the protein CASSRDRDSYEQYF.

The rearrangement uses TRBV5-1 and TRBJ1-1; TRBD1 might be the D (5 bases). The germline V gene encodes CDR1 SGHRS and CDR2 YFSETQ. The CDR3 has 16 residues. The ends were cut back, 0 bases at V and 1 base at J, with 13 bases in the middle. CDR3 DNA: TGCGCCAGCAGCTTGGAGGGCGGACACGGGAACACTGAAGCTTTCTTT. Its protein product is CASSLEGGHGNTEAFF.

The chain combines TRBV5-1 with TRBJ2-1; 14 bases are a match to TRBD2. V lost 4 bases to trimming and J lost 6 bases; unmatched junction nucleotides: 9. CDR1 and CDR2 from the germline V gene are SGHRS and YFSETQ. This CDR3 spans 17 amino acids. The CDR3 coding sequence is TGCGCCAGCAGCCCGGGGACTAGCGGGAGAGGGGTCAATGAGCAGTTCTTC. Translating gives CASSPGTSGRGVNEQFF.

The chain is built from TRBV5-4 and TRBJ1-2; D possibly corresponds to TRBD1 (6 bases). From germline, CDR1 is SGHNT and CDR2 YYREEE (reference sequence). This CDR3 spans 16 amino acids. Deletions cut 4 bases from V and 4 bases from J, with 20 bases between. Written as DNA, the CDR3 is TGTGCCAGCAGCCCGGAGGTCGGGACACTCGCCTATGGCTACACCTTC. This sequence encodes CASSPEVGTLAYGYTF. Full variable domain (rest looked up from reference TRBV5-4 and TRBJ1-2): ETGVTQSPTHLIKTRGQQVTLRCSSQSGHNTVSWYQQALGQGPQFIFQYYREEENGRGNFPPRFSGLQFPNYSSELNVNALELDDSALYLCASSPEVGTLAYGYTFGSGTRLTVV.

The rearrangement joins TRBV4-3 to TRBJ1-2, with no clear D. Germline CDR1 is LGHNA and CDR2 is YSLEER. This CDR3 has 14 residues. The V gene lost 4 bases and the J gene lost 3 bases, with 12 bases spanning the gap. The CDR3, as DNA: TGCGCCAGCAGCCCCCTCGGGTTCCACTATGGCTACACCTTC. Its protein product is CASSPLGFHYGYTF.

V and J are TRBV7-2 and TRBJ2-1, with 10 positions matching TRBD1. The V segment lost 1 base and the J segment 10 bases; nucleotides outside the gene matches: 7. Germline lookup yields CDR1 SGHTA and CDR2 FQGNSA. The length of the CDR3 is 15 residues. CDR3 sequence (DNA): TGTGCCAGCAGCTTAGGGGGACAGGGGATGAGGGAGCAGTTCTTC. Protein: CASSLGGQGMREQFF.

The CDR3 here is CASSARAAVGTEAFF. The CDR3 nucleotides read TGTGCCAGCAGCGCCCGAGCGGCGGTGGGCACTGAAGCTTTCTTT. The chain carries TRBV5-4 and TRBJ1-1; D call uncertain. Germline V gene sequence: CDR1 SGHNT, CDR2 YYREEE (reference sequence). V lost 4 bases and J lost 4, with 17 bases in between. The CDR3 is 15 residues long. Variable domain in full (rest from reference TRBV5-4 and TRBJ1-1): ETGVTQSPTHLIKTRGQQVTLRCSSQSGHNTVSWYQQALGQGPQFIFQYYREEENGRGNFPPRFSGLQFPNYSSELNVNALELDDSALYLCASSARAAVGTEAFFGQGTRLTVV.

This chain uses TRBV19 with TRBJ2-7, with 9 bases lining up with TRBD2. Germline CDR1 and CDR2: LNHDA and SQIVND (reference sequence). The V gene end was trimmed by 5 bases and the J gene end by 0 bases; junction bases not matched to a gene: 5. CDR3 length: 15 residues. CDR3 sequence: CASSLSGGYSYEQYF. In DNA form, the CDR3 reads TGTGCCAGTAGTTTGAGCGGGGGGTACTCCTACGAGCAGTACTTC.

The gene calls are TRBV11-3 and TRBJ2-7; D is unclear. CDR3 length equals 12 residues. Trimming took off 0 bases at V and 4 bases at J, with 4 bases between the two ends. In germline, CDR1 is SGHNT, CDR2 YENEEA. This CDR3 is CASSLDRYEQYF. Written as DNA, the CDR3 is TGTGCCAGCAGCTTAGATCGGTACGAGCAGTACTTC.

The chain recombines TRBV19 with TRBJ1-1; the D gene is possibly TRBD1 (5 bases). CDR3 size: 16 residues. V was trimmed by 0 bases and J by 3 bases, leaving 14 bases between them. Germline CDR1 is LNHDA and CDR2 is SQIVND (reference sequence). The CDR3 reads CASSIDLYRWDTEAFF. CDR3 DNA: TGTGCCAGTAGTATAGATCTATACAGGTGGGACACTGAAGCTTTCTTT. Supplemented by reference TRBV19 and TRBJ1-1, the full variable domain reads DGGITQSPKYLFRKEGQNVTLSCEQNLNHDAMYWYRQDPGQGLRLIYYSQIVNDFQKGDIAEGYSVSREKKESFPLTVTSAQKNPTAFYLCASSIDLYRWDTEAFFGQGTRLTVV.

The CDR3 spells CASTQDRSSYNSPLHF. Written as DNA, the CDR3 is TGTGCCAGCACCCAGGACAGGAGCTCCTATAATTCACCCCTCCACTTT. V gene TRBV7-9 combines with J gene TRBJ1-6; 7 bases fit TRBD1. CDR1 is SEHNR, CDR2 FQNEAQ, per germline (reference sequence). The CDR3 covers 16 residues. The trim removed 7 bases at V and 0 bases at J, leaving 6 bases unmatched.

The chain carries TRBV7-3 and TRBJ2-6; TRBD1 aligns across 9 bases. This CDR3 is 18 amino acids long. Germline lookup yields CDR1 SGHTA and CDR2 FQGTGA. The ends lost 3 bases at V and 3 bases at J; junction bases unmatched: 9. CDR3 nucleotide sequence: TGTGCCAGCAGCTTTAGGGGACAGGGCCAGGGTGGGGCCAACGTCCTGACTTTC. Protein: CASSFRGQGQGGANVLTF.

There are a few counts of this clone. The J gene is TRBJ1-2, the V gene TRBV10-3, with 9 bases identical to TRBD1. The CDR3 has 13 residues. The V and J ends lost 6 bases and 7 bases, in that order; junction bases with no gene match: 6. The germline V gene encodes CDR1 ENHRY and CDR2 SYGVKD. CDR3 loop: CAIRTQGAGGYTF. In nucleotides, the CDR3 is TGTGCCATCAGGACACAGGGGGCTGGTGGCTACACCTTC.

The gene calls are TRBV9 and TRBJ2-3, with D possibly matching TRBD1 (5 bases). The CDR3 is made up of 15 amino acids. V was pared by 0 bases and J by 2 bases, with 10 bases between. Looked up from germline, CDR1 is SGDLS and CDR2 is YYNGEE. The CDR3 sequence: CASSVEAGITDTQYF. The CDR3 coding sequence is TGTGCCAGCAGCGTAGAGGCAGGGATCACAGATACGCAGTATTTT.

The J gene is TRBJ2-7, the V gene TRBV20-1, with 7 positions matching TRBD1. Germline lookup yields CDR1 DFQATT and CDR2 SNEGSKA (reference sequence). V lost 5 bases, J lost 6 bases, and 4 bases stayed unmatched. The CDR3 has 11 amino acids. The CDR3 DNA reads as TGCAGTGCTCTACAGGGGTTCGAGCAGTACTTC. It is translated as CSALQGFEQYF.

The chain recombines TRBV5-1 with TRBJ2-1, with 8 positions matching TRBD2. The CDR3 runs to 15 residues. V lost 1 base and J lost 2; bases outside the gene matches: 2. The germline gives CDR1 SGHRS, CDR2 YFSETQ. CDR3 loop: CASSLISGAYNEQFF. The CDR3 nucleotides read TGCGCCAGCAGCTTGATTAGCGGGGCCTACAATGAGCAGTTCTTC.

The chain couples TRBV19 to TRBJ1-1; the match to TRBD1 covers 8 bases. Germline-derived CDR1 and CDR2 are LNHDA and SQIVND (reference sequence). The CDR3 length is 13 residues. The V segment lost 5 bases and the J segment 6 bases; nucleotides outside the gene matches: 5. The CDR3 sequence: CASSYQGASEAFF. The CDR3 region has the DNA TGTGCCAGTAGTTACCAGGGGGCCTCTGAAGCTTTCTTT.

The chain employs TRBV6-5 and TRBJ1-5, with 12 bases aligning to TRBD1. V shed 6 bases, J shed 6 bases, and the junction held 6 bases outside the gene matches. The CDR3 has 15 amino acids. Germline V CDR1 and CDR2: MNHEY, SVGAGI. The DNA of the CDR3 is TGTGCCAGCAGCCCGGGACAGGGGGCTGGTCAGCCCCAGCATTTT. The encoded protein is CASSPGQGAGQPQHF.

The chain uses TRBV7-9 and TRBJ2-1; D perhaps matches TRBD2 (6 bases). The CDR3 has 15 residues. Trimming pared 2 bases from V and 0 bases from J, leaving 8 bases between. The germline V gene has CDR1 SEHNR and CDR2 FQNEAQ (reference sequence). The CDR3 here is CASSLPGSSYNEQFF. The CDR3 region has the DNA TGTGCCAGCAGCTTACCCGGGAGCTCCTACAATGAGCAGTTCTTC.

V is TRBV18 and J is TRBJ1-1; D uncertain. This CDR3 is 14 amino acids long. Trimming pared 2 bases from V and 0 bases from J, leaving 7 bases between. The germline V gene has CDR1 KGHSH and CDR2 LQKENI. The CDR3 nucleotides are TGTGCCAGCTCACCAGGGCAGGTGAACACTGAAGCTTTCTTT. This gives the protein CASSPGQVNTEAFF.

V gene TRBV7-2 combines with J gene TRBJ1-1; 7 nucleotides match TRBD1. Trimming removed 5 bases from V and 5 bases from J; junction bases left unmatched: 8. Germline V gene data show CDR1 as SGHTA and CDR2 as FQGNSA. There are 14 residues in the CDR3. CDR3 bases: TGTGCCAGCAGCAGACAAGGGGGCGGGACTGAAGCTTTCTTT. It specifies CASSRQGGGTEAFF. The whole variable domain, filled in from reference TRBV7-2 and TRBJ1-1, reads GAGVSQSPSNKVTEKGKDVELRCDPISGHTALYWYRQSLGQGLEFLIYFQGNSAPDKSGLPSDRFSAERTGGSVSTLTIQRTQQEDSAVYLCASSRQGGGTEAFFGQGTRLTVV.

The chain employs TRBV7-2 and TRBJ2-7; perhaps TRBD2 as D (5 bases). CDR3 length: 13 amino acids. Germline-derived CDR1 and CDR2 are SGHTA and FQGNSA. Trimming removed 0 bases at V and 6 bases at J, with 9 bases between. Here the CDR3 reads CASSLAFGVEQYF. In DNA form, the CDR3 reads TGTGCCAGCAGCTTAGCGTTCGGGGTCGAGCAGTACTTC. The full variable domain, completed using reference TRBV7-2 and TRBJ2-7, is GAGVSQSPSNKVTEKGKDVELRCDPISGHTALYWYRQSLGQGLEFLIYFQGNSAPDKSGLPSDRFSAERTGGSVSTLTIQRTQQEDSAVYLCASSLAFGVEQYFGPGTRLTVT.

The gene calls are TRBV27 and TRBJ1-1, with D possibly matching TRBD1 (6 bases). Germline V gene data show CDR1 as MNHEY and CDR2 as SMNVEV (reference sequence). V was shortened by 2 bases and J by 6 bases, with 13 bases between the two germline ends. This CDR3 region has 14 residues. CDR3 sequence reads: CASSLPDRKAEAFF. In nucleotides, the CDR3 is TGTGCCAGCAGTTTACCCGACAGGAAAGCTGAAGCTTTCTTT.